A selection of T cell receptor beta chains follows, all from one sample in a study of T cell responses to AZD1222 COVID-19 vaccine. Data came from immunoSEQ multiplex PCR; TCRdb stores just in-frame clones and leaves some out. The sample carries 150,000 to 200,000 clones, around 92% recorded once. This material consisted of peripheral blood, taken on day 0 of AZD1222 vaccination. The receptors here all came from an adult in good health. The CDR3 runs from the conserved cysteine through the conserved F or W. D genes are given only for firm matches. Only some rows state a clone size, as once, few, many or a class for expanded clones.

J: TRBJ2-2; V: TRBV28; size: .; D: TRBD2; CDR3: CASTRSGGPGELFF; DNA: TGTGCCAGCACCCGGAGCGGGGGCCCCGGGGAGCTGTTTTTT
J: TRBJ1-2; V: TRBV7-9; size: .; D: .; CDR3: CASSLLQAYGYTF; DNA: TGTGCCAGCAGCTTATTACAGGCCTATGGCTACACCTTC
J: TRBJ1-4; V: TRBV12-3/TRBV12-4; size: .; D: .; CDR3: CASSLSEKLFF; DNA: TGTGCCAGCAGTTTATCTGAAAAACTGTTTTTT
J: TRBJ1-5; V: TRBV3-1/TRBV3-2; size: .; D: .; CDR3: CASSQGVGGSQPQHF; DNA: TGTGCCAGCAGCCAAGGTGTCGGGGGGAGTCAGCCCCAGCATTTT
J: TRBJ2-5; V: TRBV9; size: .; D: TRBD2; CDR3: CASSVRGGLGETQYF; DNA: TGTGCCAGCAGCGTGCGGGGGGGCCTCGGTGAGACCCAGTACTTC
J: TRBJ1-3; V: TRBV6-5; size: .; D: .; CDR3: CASVAASSGNTIYF; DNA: TGTGCCAGCGTGGCAGCGTCCTCTGGAAACACCATATATTTT
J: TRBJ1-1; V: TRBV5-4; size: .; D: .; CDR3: CASSLEQANTEAFF; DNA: TGTGCCAGCAGCTTGGAACAGGCGAACACTGAAGCTTTCTTT
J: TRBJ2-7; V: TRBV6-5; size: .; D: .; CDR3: CASRVARRGVYEQYF; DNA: TGTGCCAGCAGAGTGGCCCGCCGGGGCGTATACGAGCAGTACTTC
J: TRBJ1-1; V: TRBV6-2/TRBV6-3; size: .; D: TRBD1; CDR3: CASSTHRGLGPEAFF; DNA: TGTGCCAGCAGTACTCACAGGGGGCTAGGACCTGAAGCTTTCTTT
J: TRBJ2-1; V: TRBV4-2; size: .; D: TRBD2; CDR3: CASSHVGSGINEQFF; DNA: TGTGCCAGCAGCCATGTCGGTAGCGGGATCAATGAGCAGTTCTTC
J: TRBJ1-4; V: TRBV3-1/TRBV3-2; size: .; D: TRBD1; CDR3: CASSQNRGTNEKLFF; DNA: TGTGCCAGCAGCCAGAACAGGGGGACTAATGAAAAACTGTTTTTT
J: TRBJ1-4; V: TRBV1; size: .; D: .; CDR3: CTSSLPGGRGPTNEKLFF; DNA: TGCACCAGCAGCCTTCCCGGGGGGAGGGGGCCAACTAATGAAAAACTGTTTTTT
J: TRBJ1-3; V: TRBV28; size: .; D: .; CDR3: CASSPGTVSGNTIYF; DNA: TGTGCCAGCAGCCCGGGGACGGTCTCTGGAAACACCATATATTTT
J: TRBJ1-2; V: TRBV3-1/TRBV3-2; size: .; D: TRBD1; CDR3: CASSQQQGAAYGYTF; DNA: TGTGCCAGCAGCCAACAACAGGGGGCCGCCTATGGCTACACCTTC
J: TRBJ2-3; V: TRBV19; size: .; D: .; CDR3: CASSKTTGGATDTQYF; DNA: TGTGCCAGTAGTAAAACTACTGGCGGGGCCACAGATACGCAGTATTTT
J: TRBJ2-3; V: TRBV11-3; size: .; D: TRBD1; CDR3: CASSKGQGASGTQYF; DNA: TGTGCCAGCAGCAAGGGACAGGGGGCTTCGGGTACGCAGTATTTT
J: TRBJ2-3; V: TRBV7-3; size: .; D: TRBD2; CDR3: CASSAASSGSAQYF; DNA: TGTGCCAGCAGTGCGGCCTCTAGCGGGAGCGCGCAGTATTTT
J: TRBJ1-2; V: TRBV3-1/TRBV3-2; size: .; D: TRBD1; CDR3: CASSSHDRVNYGYTF; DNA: TGTGCCAGCAGCTCCCATGACAGGGTCAACTATGGCTACACCTTC
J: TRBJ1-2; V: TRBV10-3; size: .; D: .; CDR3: CAISESVPGGYGYTF; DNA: TGTGCCATCAGTGAGTCCGTACCTGGCGGCTATGGCTACACCTTC
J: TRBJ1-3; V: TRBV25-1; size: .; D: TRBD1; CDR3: CASSDPGQGGVNTIYF; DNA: TGTGCCAGCAGTGATCCGGGACAGGGGGGCGTAAACACCATATATTTT
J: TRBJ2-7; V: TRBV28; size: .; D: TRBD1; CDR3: CASSLGQGVPEQYF; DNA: TGTGCCAGCAGTTTGGGACAGGGGGTCCCCGAGCAGTACTTC
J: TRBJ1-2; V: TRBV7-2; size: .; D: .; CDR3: CASSLYGGVNYGYTF; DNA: TGTGCCAGCAGCTTATACGGGGGCGTTAACTATGGCTACACCTTC
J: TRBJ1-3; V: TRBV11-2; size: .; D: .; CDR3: CASSLLSGQGFEGNTIYF; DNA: TGTGCCAGCAGCTTACTTTCGGGTCAAGGGTTTGAAGGAAACACCATATATTTT
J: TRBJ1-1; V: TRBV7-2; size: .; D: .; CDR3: CASSLSGVTEAFF; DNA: TGTGCCAGCAGCTTATCCGGGGTTACTGAAGCTTTCTTT
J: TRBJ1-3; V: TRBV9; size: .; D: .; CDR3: CASSISPGQVGSGNTIYF; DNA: TGTGCCAGCTCTATAAGTCCGGGGCAGGTTGGCTCTGGAAACACCATATATTTT
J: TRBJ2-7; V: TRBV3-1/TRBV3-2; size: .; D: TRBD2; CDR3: CASSRGGGIYEQYF; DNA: TGTGCCAGCAGCCGGGGCGGGGGGATCTACGAGCAGTACTTC
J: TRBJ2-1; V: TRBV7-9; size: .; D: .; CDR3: CASSGGPVPGNEQFF; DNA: TGTGCCAGCAGCGGAGGCCCAGTCCCGGGGAATGAGCAGTTCTTC
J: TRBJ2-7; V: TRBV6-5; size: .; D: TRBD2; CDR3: CASRTSGSYEQYF; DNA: TGTGCCAGCAGGACTAGCGGGAGCTACGAGCAGTACTTC
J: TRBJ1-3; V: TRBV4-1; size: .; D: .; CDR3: CASSQDGHPSSGNTIYF; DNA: TGCGCCAGCAGCCAAGATGGACACCCAAGCTCTGGAAACACCATATATTTT
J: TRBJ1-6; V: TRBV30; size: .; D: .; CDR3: CAWTSGTNNSPLHF; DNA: TGTGCCTGGACCTCCGGGACCAATAATTCACCCCTCCACTTT
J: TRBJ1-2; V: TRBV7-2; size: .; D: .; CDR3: CASSSPGRLYGYTF; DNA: TGTGCCAGCAGCTCTCCCGGCAGGCTCTATGGCTACACCTTC
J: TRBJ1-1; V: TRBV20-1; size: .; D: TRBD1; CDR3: CSASKMIRDRDEAFF; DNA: TGCAGTGCTAGTAAGATGATCCGGGACAGGGACGAAGCTTTCTTT
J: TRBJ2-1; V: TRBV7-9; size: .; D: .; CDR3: CASSPQGSSYNEQFF; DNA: TGTGCCAGCAGCCCCCAGGGGAGCTCCTACAATGAGCAGTTCTTC
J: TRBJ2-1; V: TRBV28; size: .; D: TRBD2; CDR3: CASSPSGGSYNEQFF; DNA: TGTGCCAGCAGTCCTAGCGGAGGTTCCTACAATGAGCAGTTCTTC
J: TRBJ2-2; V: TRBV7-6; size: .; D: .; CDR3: CASSPEGRQGGANTGELFF; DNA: TGTGCCAGCAGCCCAGAGGGTCGGCAGGGGGGCGCGAACACCGGGGAGCTGTTTTTT
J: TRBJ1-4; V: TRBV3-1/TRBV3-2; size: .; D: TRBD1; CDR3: CASRDRATNEKLFF; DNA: TGTGCCAGCAGAGACAGGGCAACTAATGAAAAACTGTTTTTT
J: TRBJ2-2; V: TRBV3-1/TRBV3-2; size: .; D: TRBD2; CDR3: CASSQDQREGVWELFF; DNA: TGTGCCAGCAGCCAAGATCAGCGGGAGGGGGTCTGGGAGCTGTTTTTT
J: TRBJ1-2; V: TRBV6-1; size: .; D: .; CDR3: CASSESSGAGGYTF; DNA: TGTGCCAGCAGTGAGTCGTCAGGGGCGGGAGGCTACACCTTC
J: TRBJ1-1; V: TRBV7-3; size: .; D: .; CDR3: CASSLRRGNTEAFF; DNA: TGTGCCAGCAGCTTACGACGGGGGAACACTGAAGCTTTCTTT
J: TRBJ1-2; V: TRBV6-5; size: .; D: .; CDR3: CASSRGDTYGYTF; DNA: TGTGCCAGCAGTCGTGGGGACACCTATGGCTACACCTTC
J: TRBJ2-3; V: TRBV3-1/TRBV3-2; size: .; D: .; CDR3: CASSQDRLATDTQYF; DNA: TGTGCCAGCAGCCAAGATCGCCTAGCGACAGATACGCAGTATTTT
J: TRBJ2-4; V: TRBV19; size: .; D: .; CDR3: CASSMAENIQYF; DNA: TGTGCCAGTAGTATGGCAGAAAACATTCAGTACTTC
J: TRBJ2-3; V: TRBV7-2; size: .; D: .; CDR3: CASSTAGGSRDGTDTQYF; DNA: TGTGCCAGCAGCACCGCGGGCGGATCCAGGGATGGCACAGATACGCAGTATTTT
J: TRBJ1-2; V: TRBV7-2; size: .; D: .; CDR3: CASSLAQGLRGYTF; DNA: TGTGCCAGCAGCTTAGCGCAGGGACTTCGAGGCTACACCTTC
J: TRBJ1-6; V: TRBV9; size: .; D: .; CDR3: CASSVAGGSYNSPLHF; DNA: TGTGCCAGCAGCGTAGCTGGGGGCTCCTATAATTCACCCCTCCACTTT
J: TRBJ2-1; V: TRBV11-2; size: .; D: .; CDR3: CASSAGLPTNNEQFF; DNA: TGTGCCAGCAGCGCCGGACTCCCAACTAACAATGAGCAGTTCTTC
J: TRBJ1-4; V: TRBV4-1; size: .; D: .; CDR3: CASSQVDGTNEKLFF; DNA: TGCGCCAGCAGCCAAGTTGACGGGACTAATGAAAAACTGTTTTTT
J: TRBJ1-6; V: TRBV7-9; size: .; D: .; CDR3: CASRPRTDFYNSPLHF; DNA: TGTGCCAGCAGACCTCGGACAGATTTCTATAATTCACCCCTCCACTTT
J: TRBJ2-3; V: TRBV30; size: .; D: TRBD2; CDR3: CAWSALLAGGQDTQYF; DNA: TGTGCCTGGAGTGCCCTACTAGCGGGGGGGCAAGATACGCAGTATTTT
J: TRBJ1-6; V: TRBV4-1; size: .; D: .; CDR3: CASNRDTNSPLHF; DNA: TGCGCCAGTAACCGGGACACCAATTCACCCCTCCACTTT
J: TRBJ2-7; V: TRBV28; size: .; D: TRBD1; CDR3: CASSFSWDRVGDEQYF; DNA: TGTGCCAGCAGTTTTTCCTGGGACAGGGTTGGGGACGAGCAGTACTTC
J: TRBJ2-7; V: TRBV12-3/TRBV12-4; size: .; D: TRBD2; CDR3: CASKLAGAYEQYF; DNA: TGTGCCAGCAAACTAGCGGGAGCCTACGAGCAGTACTTC
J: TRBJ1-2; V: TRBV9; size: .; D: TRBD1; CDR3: CASSVEGAVNYGYTF; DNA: TGTGCCAGCAGCGTAGAGGGGGCTGTTAACTATGGCTACACCTTC
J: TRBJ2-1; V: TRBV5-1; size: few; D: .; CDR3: CASSLVLESEQFF; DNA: TGCGCCAGCAGCTTGGTCCTAGAATCGGAGCAGTTCTTC